One sample yielded the 15 T cell receptor beta chains listed below, sequenced in a study of T-cell reconstitution after alpha-beta-depleted transplantation in children. Preparation of the TCRbeta library used unique molecular identifiers. TCRdb fed the PCR reads into MiXCR, producing one record per CDR3 protein. The data contain a few hundred thousand distinct CDR3 sequences, more than 20% of them singletons. The source was PBMCs, mostly from graft donor cells, collected 360 days after TCRalphabeta/CD19-depleted stem cell transplant. The receptors shown here come from a female patient between 2 and 15 years old who had a stem cell transplant for congenital amegakaryocytic thrombocytopenia, so the T cells may come from the graft donor.

CDR3 amino acids: CASSKTSGRFNEQFF. Here the CDR3 DNA reads TGTGCCAGCAGTAAGACTAGCGGGAGGTTCAATGAGCAGTTCTTC. The J gene is TRBJ2-1, the V gene TRBV2; 13 positions agree with TRBD2. The J segment lost 6 bases and the V segment lost 5 bases, leaving 4 bases of the junction unmatched. The CDR3 is 15 amino acids. CDR1 and CDR2 (germline): SNHLY, FYNNEI.

In its sample, this clonotype was seen a few times. V and J are TRBV25-1 and TRBJ2-5; unclear D gene. Trimming removed 3 bases from V and 5 bases from J, with 16 bases in between. The CDR3 runs to 15 residues. CDR1 and CDR2 from the germline V gene are MGHDK and SYGVNS. DNA of the CDR3: TGTGCCAGCAGTGACGCCCGAGTGGTGTCCGAGACCCAGTACTTC. It specifies CASSDARVVSETQYF.

There are a few counts of this clonotype. The V and J genes are TRBV20-1 and TRBJ2-2; perhaps TRBD2 as D (6 bases). Trimming removed 2 bases at V and 6 bases at J, with 13 bases between. Germline V gives CDR1 DFQATT, CDR2 SNEGSKA (reference sequence). There are 14 residues in the CDR3. The CDR3: CSARYGSRAGELFF. CDR3 nucleotides: TGCAGTGCTAGATACGGGAGTAGGGCCGGGGAGCTGTTTTTT.

This clonotype was recorded only once. The chain uses TRBV11-1 and TRBJ2-3, with 10 positions matching TRBD2. This CDR3 spans 16 amino acids. Germline CDR1 is SGHAT and CDR2 is FQDESV (reference sequence). V lost 5 bases, J lost 4 bases, and 9 bases stayed unmatched. For the CDR3, the DNA is TGTGCCAGCAGCCTACTAGCTAGCGGGAGAGCAGATACGCAGTATTTT. Amino acids: CASSLLASGRADTQYF.

In this sample, this clonotype turned up a few times. The V gene is TRBV6-4, the J gene TRBJ1-2, with D tentatively TRBD1 (6 bases). The CDR3 spans 15 residues. With 6 bases removed from V and 1 base from J, the gap between germline ends came to 15 bases. CDR1 is MRHNA, CDR2 SNTAGT, per germline. The CDR3 is CASRPSGAINYGYTF. The CDR3 DNA follows: TGTGCCAGCAGGCCCTCGGGGGCGATTAACTATGGCTACACCTTC.

This clonotype has only a few counts. This sequence joins TRBV29-1 and TRBJ1-1; D not certain. The CDR3 spans 13 residues. Germline V gene lookup returns CDR1 SQVTM and CDR2 ANQGSEA. With 7 bases removed from V and 1 base from J, the gap between germline ends came to 13 bases. The CDR3 DNA follows: TGCAGCGCTGCGCTTAATCAGAACACTGAAGCTTTCTTT. Amino acid sequence: CSAALNQNTEAFF.

The table lists this clonotype with a few counts. The CDR3 protein is CASSQERFLGTSRWGTDTQYF. The CDR3 DNA sequence: TGCGCCAGCAGCCAAGAACGCTTTCTCGGGACTAGCCGGTGGGGCACAGATACGCAGTATTTT. The chain couples TRBV4-1 to TRBJ2-3, with 9 nucleotides matching TRBD2. This CDR3 comprises 21 residues. J was trimmed by 1 base and V by 0 bases; bases with no gene match: 17. Germline-derived CDR1 and CDR2 are MGHRA and YSYEKL.

This chain links TRBV5-6 with TRBJ2-1; no clear D gene. Germline assignment: CDR1 SGHDT and CDR2 YYEEEE. V was cut by 0 bases and J by 2 bases, with 6 bases left in between. This CDR3 is built from 14 residues. The CDR3 loop reads CASSLVPAYNEQFF. CDR3 DNA sequence: TGTGCCAGCAGCTTGGTACCGGCCTACAATGAGCAGTTCTTC. Full variable domain (rest looked up from reference TRBV5-6 and TRBJ2-1): DAGVTQSPTHLIKTRGQQVTLRCSPKSGHDTVSWYQQALGQGPQFIFQYYEEEERQRGNFPDRFSGHQFPNYSSELNVNALLLGDSALYLCASSLVPAYNEQFFGPGTRLTVL.

There are many counts of this clonotype. The chain employs TRBV15 and TRBJ2-3; D is unresolved. V lost 2 bases and J lost 4, with 7 bases in between. CDR1 and CDR2 (germline): LNHNV, YYDKDF (reference sequence). The CDR3 loop spans 13 amino acids. The CDR3 loop reads CATSRSPSDTQYF. The CDR3 nucleotides read TGTGCCACCAGCAGATCCCCCTCAGATACGCAGTATTTT.

This clonotype was detected only a few times. The V call is TRBV12-3 or TRBV12-4, the J call TRBJ2-1; D call uncertain. The CDR3 spans 11 residues. V was clipped by 7 bases and J by 8 bases, with 9 bases between them. This chain's CDR3 is CASMLVYEQFF. The CDR3 region has the DNA TGTGCCAGCATGCTAGTCTATGAGCAGTTCTTC.

The chain couples TRBV12-3 or TRBV12-4 to TRBJ2-7; D possibly corresponds to TRBD2 (5 bases). The CDR3 extends over 12 amino acids. V was cut by 7 bases and J by 4 bases, with 11 bases left in between. CDR3 residues: CASTQPGYEQYF. DNA for the CDR3: TGTGCCAGCACCCAACCGGGGTACGAGCAGTACTTC.

V is TRBV3-1 and J is TRBJ2-7; TRBD2 agrees at 13 bases. Per germline, CDR1 LGHDT and CDR2 YNNKEL (reference sequence). The CDR3 sequence is 15 residues long. J was trimmed by 3 bases and V by 4 bases; bases with no gene match: 3. The CDR3: CASSLGTSGDYEQYF. CDR3 DNA: TGTGCCAGCAGCCTCGGGACTAGCGGGGACTACGAGCAGTACTTC.

This chain joins TRBV6-5 and TRBJ2-7; the D is unclear. The CDR3 spans 15 residues. Deletions cut 0 bases from V and 6 bases from J, with 15 bases between. Germline V gives CDR1 MNHEY, CDR2 SVGAGI. CDR3 loop: CASSYSGPRVGEQYF. Here the CDR3 DNA reads TGTGCCAGCAGTTACTCCGGCCCTCGGGTGGGCGAGCAGTACTTC.

The genes are TRBV5-1 and TRBJ2-3; tentatively, D is TRBD2 (5 bases). The length of the CDR3 is 15 residues. Germline values: CDR1 SGHRS, CDR2 YFSETQ. V lost 7 bases and J 2 bases, leaving 17 bases between the germline ends. The CDR3 DNA follows: TGCGCCAGCCAGCCGCGGGCTCTTTACACAGATACGCAGTATTTT. It specifies CASQPRALYTDTQYF.

This chain joins TRBV11-3 and TRBJ2-1; D uncertain. Trimming removed 3 bases from V and 6 bases from J, with 9 bases in between. There are 13 residues in the CDR3. Germline loops: CDR1 SGHNT, CDR2 YENEEA. As DNA, the CDR3 is TGTGCCAGCAGCTTTGGACGTCCCAATGAGCAGTTCTTC. Its protein is CASSFGRPNEQFF.